Listed below are T cell receptor beta chains from one sample, sequenced in a study of blood T cell repertoires in COVID-19. The repertoire was sequenced with immunoSEQ multiplex PCR; TCRdb's copy has only in-frame clones and lacks some. The sample comprises nearly 95,000 clones, approximately 89% of which are singletons, and approximately 7% rests with the top ten. The sequencing sample was made of peripheral blood. All receptors come from a human donor with acute or convalescent COVID-19. The donor label of this sample is uncertain. Each CDR3 is given with its conserved first and last residue. Fields, in order: CDR3 protein, CDR3 DNA, V gene, D gene, J gene, clone size. The D gene is left open where the match is weak. For some rows the clone size is stated as once, few or many, or as a class when expanded; others skip it.

CASSPQAGPLNEQFF TGTGCCAGCAGCCCCCAGGCGGGACCGCTCAATGAGCAGTTCTTC TRBV7-3 . TRBJ2-1 .
CASSLGQGANTDTQYF TGTGCCAGCAGCTTAGGTCAGGGGGCGAACACAGATACGCAGTATTTT TRBV11-2 TRBD1 TRBJ2-3 .
CASSFPTGNYGYTF TGTGCCAGCAGCTTCCCAACAGGGAACTATGGCTACACCTTC TRBV7-8 . TRBJ1-2 .
CASSLWAAGGAGNEQFF TGTGCCAGCAGTTTATGGGCTGCCGGGGGGGCCGGCAATGAGCAGTTCTTC TRBV28 TRBD2 TRBJ2-1 .
CASRPEQATNYGYTF TGTGCCAGCCGCCCGGAACAGGCTACTAACTATGGCTACACCTTC TRBV3-1/TRBV3-2 . TRBJ1-2 .
CASRLTRNTEAFF TGTGCCAGCAGACTGACACGGAACACTGAAGCTTTCTTT TRBV6-5 . TRBJ1-1 .
CASSHPGGTGELFF TGTGCCAGCAGCCACCCGGGGGGCACCGGGGAGCTGTTTTTT TRBV3-1/TRBV3-2 TRBD2 TRBJ2-2 once
CASSIPRDGETQYF TGTGCCAGCAGCATCCCCAGGGATGGCGAGACCCAGTACTTC TRBV5-4 . TRBJ2-5 .
CASSYSLRGYTEAFF TGTGCCAGCAGTTACTCGCTGCGGGGGTACACTGAAGCTTTCTTT TRBV6-5 . TRBJ1-1 .
CASSPRQGNAGNTIYF TGTGCCAGCAGTCCGCGACAGGGGAACGCTGGAAACACCATATATTTT TRBV27 TRBD1 TRBJ1-3 .
CASGPRETQYF TGTGCCAGCGGGCCGAGAGAGACCCAGTACTTC TRBV12-3/TRBV12-4 . TRBJ2-5 few
CASSYVGRHYNSPLHF TGTGCCAGCAGTTACGTAGGGAGGCACTATAATTCACCCCTCCACTTT TRBV6-5 . TRBJ1-6 .
CAWSATLATDTQYF TGTGCCTGGAGTGCTACCCTAGCGACAGATACGCAGTATTTT TRBV30 . TRBJ2-3 .
CASMKAQTQYF TGTGCCAGCATGAAAGCGCAGACCCAGTACTTC TRBV28 . TRBJ2-5 .
CASSFSGGETQYF TGCGCCAGCAGCTTCAGCGGGGGAGAGACCCAGTACTTC TRBV5-1 TRBD2 TRBJ2-5 .
CASSLRTAGRNEQYF TGTGCCAGCAGCTTACGGACGGCAGGGCGGAACGAGCAGTACTTC TRBV7-3 . TRBJ2-7 .
CASSPPEQGAGYTF TGCGCCAGCAGCCCCCCGGAACAGGGGGCCGGCTACACCTTC TRBV10-1 TRBD1 TRBJ1-2 .
CASSQGAGGYTF TGTGCCAGCAGCCAGGGGGCCGGGGGCTACACCTTC TRBV3-1/TRBV3-2 . TRBJ1-2 .
CASSIAQETQYF TGCGCCAGCAGCATAGCTCAAGAGACCCAGTACTTC TRBV5-1 . TRBJ2-5 .
CASSLTGDGDTEAFF TGTGCCAGCAGCTTGACAGGGGACGGGGACACTGAAGCTTTCTTT TRBV5-5 TRBD1 TRBJ1-1 .
CASSQELWRAELYGYTF TGTGCCAGCAGCCAAGAATTGTGGAGGGCGGAACTCTATGGCTACACCTTC TRBV3-1/TRBV3-2 . TRBJ1-2 .
CASSLAWGNRGKRSYEQYF TGTGCTAGCAGCTTAGCGTGGGGGAACAGGGGGAAACGCTCCTACGAGCAGTACTTC TRBV7-7 TRBD1 TRBJ2-7 few
CASSKTGLATDTQYF TGTGCCAGCAGCAAAACGGGACTAGCGACAGATACGCAGTATTTT TRBV11-2 TRBD2 TRBJ2-3 .
CASRRRGTEAFF TGTGCCAGCAGACGGAGGGGCACTGAAGCTTTCTTT TRBV6-5 . TRBJ1-1 .
CASSLDRVQETQYF TGTGCCAGCTCCCTGGACAGGGTCCAAGAGACCCAGTACTTC TRBV18 TRBD1 TRBJ2-5 .
CASSLPLGDKWGPLYTF TGTGCCAGCAGCTTGCCTCTAGGGGACAAGTGGGGGCCTCTCTACACCTTC TRBV5-6 . TRBJ1-2 .
CASSQSLDRAHSPLHF TGCGCCAGCAGCCAATCTTTGGACAGAGCCCATTCACCCCTCCACTTT TRBV4-3 . TRBJ1-6 .
CAWTRGTNEKLFF TGTGCCTGGACAAGGGGTACTAATGAAAAACTGTTTTTT TRBV30 . TRBJ1-4 once
CASSQNHRGQDQPQHF TGTGCCAGTAGTCAGAACCACAGGGGGCAAGATCAGCCCCAGCATTTT TRBV19 TRBD1 TRBJ1-5 .
CASSLGPYRYNEQFF TGTGCCAGCAGCTTAGGCCCCTACAGGTACAATGAGCAGTTCTTC TRBV13 . TRBJ2-1 .
CASSMRSLSMNTEAFF TGTGCCAGTAGTATGCGTTCGCTAAGCATGAACACTGAAGCTTTCTTT TRBV19 . TRBJ1-1 .
CASSAGFNEKLFF TGTGCCAGCAGTGCCGGGTTTAATGAAAAACTGTTTTTT TRBV28 . TRBJ1-4 .
CASGVEVSNYEQYF TGTGCCAGCGGAGTAGAGGTCTCTAACTACGAGCAGTACTTC TRBV21-1 . TRBJ2-7 .
CASSQGLASAYNEQFF TGTGCCAGCAGCCAAGGACTAGCCTCAGCCTACAATGAGCAGTTCTTC TRBV3-1/TRBV3-2 TRBD2 TRBJ2-1 .
CASSLIRSQETQYF TGTGCCAGCAGTTTAATTCGGAGCCAAGAGACCCAGTACTTC TRBV28 . TRBJ2-5 .
CASSFPLGQHTEAFF TGTGCCAGCAGTTTTCCGCTGGGACAGCACACTGAAGCTTTCTTT TRBV28 TRBD1 TRBJ1-1 .
CASSLAQANEKLFF TGCGCCAGCAGCTTGGCCCAGGCCAATGAAAAACTGTTTTTT TRBV5-1 . TRBJ1-4 .
CSASDPSGAGEKLFF TGCAGTGCTAGTGACCCCAGCGGGGCGGGTGAAAAACTGTTTTTT TRBV20-1 . TRBJ1-4 .
CASSPSGARENIQYF TGTGCCAGCAGCCCTAGCGGGGCAAGGGAAAACATTCAGTACTTC TRBV3-1/TRBV3-2 TRBD2 TRBJ2-4 .
CASSRVNSPLHF TGTGCCAGCAGCCGCGTCAATTCACCCCTCCACTTT TRBV9 . TRBJ1-6 .
CASSRDSIQETQYF TGTGCCAGTAGTAGGGACAGCATCCAAGAGACCCAGTACTTC TRBV19 TRBD1 TRBJ2-5 .
CASSPRDRGTDTQYF TGTGCCAGCTCACCCCGGGACAGGGGGACAGATACGCAGTATTTT TRBV18 TRBD1 TRBJ2-3 .
CAWSIQGTANEKLFF TGTGCCTGGAGTATTCAAGGGACAGCTAATGAAAAACTGTTTTTT TRBV30 TRBD1 TRBJ1-4 .
CAGGQGYEQYF TGTGCCGGGGGACAGGGCTACGAGCAGTACTTC TRBV30 TRBD1 TRBJ2-7 .
CASSLGSGNTEAFF TGTGCCAGCAGCTTAGGGTCAGGGAACACTGAAGCTTTCTTT TRBV7-3 . TRBJ1-1 .
CASSEPGGTGELFF TGCGCCAGCAGCGAACCAGGGGGCACCGGGGAGCTGTTTTTT TRBV5-1 TRBD1 TRBJ2-2 .